A single sample gave rise to the 17 T cell receptor beta chains below, sequenced in a study of monozygotic twins with inflammatory bowel disease (dated by TCRdb to between 2018 and 2020). Library creation used 5' RACE. TCRdb shows the sequencer as Illumina HiSeq 2500. After reprocessing by TCRdb, each CDR3 protein sequence is one entry, and no DNA is given. The sample has fewer than 110,000 distinct CDR3 sequences on record. Together, the top ten hold 1.9% of the sample. Sequencing used blood. The origin of the receptors is a human donor with ulcerative colitis or Crohn's disease, or a healthy co-twin of an affected twin (not recorded which).

The rearrangement links TRBV29-1 to TRBJ1-5. The germline V gene has CDR1 SQVTM and CDR2 ANQGSEA. The CDR3 consists of 16 residues. Here the CDR3 reads CSVGRSNPSSNQPQHF.

This chain connects TRBV27 to TRBJ2-6; with no DNA, the TCRdb D assignment of TRBD1 cannot be verified. This CDR3 region has 19 residues. The germline CDR1 and CDR2 sequences are MNHEY and SMNVEV (reference sequence). The CDR3 reads CASSNLFRDTYSGANVLTF.

V usage is TRBV27 and J usage is TRBJ2-7. The CDR3 loop spans 13 amino acids. Per the germline V gene, CDR1 is MNHEY and CDR2 is SMNVEV (reference sequence). CDR3 sequence reads: CASSFPWSHEQYF.

This sequence joins TRBV24-1 and TRBJ1-5. The CDR3 sequence is 15 residues long. Germline V gene data show CDR1 as KGHDR and CDR2 as SFDVKD. The CDR3 protein is CATSVSTNSNQPQHF.

The chain carries TRBV7-2 and TRBJ2-1. This CDR3 spans 11 amino acids. Germline values: CDR1 SGHTA, CDR2 FQGNSA. CDR3 amino acids: CASSLLNEQFF.

The J gene is TRBJ2-3, the V gene TRBV9. Germline assignment: CDR1 SGDLS and CDR2 YYNGEE. CDR3 length: 15 amino acids. CDR3 sequence reads: CASSVGVGGADTQYF.

The chain has TRBV12-3 or TRBV12-4 and TRBJ2-7; the TRBD1 assignment by TCRdb is unverifiable without DNA. The CDR3 contains 19 residues. The CDR3 loop is CASSLSQRSVGRGHYEQYF.

The genes are TRBV5-1 and TRBJ1-5; TCRdb proposes TRBD1, but this gene call is untestable without DNA. CDR3 length: 14 amino acids. Germline lookup yields CDR1 SGHRS and CDR2 YFSETQ. The CDR3 is CASSLETGSRPQHF.

This sequence joins TRBV7-2 and TRBJ1-2. CDR1 and CDR2 (germline): SGHTA, FQGNSA. This CDR3 is built from 12 residues. CDR3 amino acids: CASSLDQSDYTF.

The chain uses TRBV10-3 and TRBJ2-4. CDR1 is ENHRY, CDR2 SYGVKD, per germline. This CDR3 has 12 amino acids. CDR3 amino acids: CAISGLENIQYF.

This sequence joins TRBV6-2 or TRBV6-3 and TRBJ1-2; the TCRdb D gene call, TRBD1, has no DNA to confirm it. The CDR3 consists of 12 residues. Germline assignment: CDR1 MNHEY and CDR2 SVGEGT. CDR3 sequence reads: CASTTDRGSYTF.

The rearrangement joins TRBV20-1 to TRBJ2-7; checking the TCRdb D call of TRBD1 is not possible without DNA. The CDR3 has 14 residues. Per germline, CDR1 DFQATT and CDR2 SNEGSKA (reference sequence). CDR3 region: CSALGQGVSYEQYF.

The J gene is TRBJ1-2, the V gene TRBV7-9; TCRdb gives TRBD1 as the D gene, but with no DNA this cannot be confirmed. This CDR3 region has 13 residues. Germline CDR1 reads SEHNR; CDR2 reads FQNEAQ (reference sequence). CDR3: CASSLGTGDGYTF.

The chain's CDR3 is CASSLGGRLYNEQFF. The V gene is TRBV11-3, the J gene TRBJ2-1; there is no DNA to check the TCRdb D call of TRBD1. Per the germline V gene, CDR1 is SGHNT and CDR2 is YENEEA. CDR3 length equals 15 residues.

The chain is built from TRBV20-1 and TRBJ1-6. Germline V lookup: CDR1 DFQATT, CDR2 SNEGSKA (reference sequence). This CDR3 is 14 amino acids long. The CDR3 is CSARMGTANSPLHF.

The V and J genes are TRBV11-2 and TRBJ1-3. The CDR3 consists of 15 residues. Germline loops: CDR1 SGHAT, CDR2 FQNNGV. The CDR3 reads CASSLYRPSGNTIYF.

The chain joins TRBV20-1 to TRBJ2-2; TCRdb names TRBD1, which stays unverified in the absence of DNA. This CDR3 is built from 11 residues. Germline values: CDR1 DFQATT, CDR2 SNEGSKA (reference sequence). This chain's CDR3 is CCASGTGEMFF.